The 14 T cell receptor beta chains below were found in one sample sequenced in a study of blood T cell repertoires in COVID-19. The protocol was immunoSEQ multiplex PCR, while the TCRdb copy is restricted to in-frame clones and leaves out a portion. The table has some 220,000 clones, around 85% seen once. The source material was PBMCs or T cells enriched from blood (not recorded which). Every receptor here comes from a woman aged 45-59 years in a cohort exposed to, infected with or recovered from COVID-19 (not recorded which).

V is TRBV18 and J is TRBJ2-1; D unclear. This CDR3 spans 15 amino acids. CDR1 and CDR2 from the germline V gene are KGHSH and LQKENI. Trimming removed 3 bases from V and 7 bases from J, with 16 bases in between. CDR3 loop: CASSPQAYLWNEQFF. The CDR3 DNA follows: TGTGCCAGCTCACCCCAGGCGTACCTATGGAATGAGCAGTTCTTC.

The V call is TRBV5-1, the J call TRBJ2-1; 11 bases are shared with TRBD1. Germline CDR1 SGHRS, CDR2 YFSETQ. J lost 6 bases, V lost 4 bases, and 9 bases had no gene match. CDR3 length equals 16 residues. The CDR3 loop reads CASSEDRGRLPNEQFF. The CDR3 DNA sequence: TGCGCCAGCAGCGAGGACAGGGGGCGGTTACCCAATGAGCAGTTCTTC. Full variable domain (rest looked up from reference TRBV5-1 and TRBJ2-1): KAGVTQTPRYLIKTRGQQVTLSCSPISGHRSVSWYQQTPGQGLQFLFEYFSETQRNKGNFPGRFSGRQFSNSRSEMNVSTLELGDSALYLCASSEDRGRLPNEQFFGPGTRLTVL.

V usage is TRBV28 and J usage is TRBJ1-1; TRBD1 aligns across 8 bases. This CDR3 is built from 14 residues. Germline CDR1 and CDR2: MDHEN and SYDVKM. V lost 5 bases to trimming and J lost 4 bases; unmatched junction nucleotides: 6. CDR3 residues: CASSTTGGITEAFF. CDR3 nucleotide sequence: TGTGCCAGCAGTACAACAGGGGGAATCACTGAAGCTTTCTTT.

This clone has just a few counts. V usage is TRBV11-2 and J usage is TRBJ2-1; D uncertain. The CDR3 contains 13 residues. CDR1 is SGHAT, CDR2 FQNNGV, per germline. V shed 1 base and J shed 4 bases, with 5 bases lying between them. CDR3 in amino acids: CASSLAIYNEQFF. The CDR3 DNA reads TGTGCCAGCAGCTTAGCCATTTACAATGAGCAGTTCTTC.

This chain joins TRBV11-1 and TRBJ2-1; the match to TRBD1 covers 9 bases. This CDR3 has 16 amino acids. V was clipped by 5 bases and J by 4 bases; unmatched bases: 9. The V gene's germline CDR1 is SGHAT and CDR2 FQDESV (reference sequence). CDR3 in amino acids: CASSPNGQGPYNEQFF. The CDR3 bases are TGTGCCAGCAGCCCCAACGGACAGGGGCCTTACAATGAGCAGTTCTTC.

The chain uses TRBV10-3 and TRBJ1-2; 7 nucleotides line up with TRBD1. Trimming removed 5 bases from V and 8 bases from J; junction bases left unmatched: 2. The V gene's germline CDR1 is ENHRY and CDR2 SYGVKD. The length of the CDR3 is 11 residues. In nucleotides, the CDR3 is TGTGCCATCAGTACAGGGGCGGGCTACACCTTC. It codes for CAISTGAGYTF.

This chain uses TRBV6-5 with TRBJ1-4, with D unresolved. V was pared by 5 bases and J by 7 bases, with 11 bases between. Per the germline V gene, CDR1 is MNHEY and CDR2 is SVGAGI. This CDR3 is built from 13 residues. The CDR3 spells CASSRGGSEKLFF. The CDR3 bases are TGTGCCAGCAGTCGCGGAGGGAGTGAAAAACTGTTTTTT.

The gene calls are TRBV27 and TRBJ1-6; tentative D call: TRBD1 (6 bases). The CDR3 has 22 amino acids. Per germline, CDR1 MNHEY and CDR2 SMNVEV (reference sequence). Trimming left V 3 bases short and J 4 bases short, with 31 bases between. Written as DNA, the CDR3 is TGTGCCAGCAGTTTTGGGCCGACAGGACGACCATCTCAACCCACGTATAATTCACCCCTCCACTTT. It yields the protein CASSFGPTGRPSQPTYNSPLHF.

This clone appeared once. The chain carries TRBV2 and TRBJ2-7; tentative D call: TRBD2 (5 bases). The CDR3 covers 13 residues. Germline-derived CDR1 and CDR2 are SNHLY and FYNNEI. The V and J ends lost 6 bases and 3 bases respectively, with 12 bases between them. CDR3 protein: CASSVPLDYEQYF. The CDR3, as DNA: TGTGCCAGCAGCGTCCCACTAGACTACGAGCAGTACTTC.

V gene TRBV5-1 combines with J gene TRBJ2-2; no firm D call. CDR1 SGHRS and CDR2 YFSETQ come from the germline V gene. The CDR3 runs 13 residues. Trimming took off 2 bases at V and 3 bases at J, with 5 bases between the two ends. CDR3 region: CASSFRDTGELFF. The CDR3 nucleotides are TGCGCCAGCAGCTTCCGGGACACCGGGGAGCTGTTTTTT.

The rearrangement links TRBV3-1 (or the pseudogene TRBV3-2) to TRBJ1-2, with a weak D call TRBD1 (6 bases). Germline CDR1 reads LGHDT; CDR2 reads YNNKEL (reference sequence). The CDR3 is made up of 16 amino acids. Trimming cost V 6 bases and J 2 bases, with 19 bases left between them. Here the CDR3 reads CASRRDNPRRNYGYTF. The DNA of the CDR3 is TGTGCCAGCAGACGGGACAACCCCAGGAGAAACTATGGCTACACCTTC.

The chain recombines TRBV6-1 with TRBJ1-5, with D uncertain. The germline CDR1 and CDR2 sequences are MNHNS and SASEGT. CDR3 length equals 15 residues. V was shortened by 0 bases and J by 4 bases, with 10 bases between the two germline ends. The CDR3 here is CASSEALHRNQPQHF. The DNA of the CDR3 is TGTGCCAGCAGTGAAGCACTTCACAGAAATCAGCCCCAGCATTTT.

The CDR3 DNA reads TGCGCCAGCAGCCAAGAAGGCCTAGCGGGGTACGAGCAGTACTTC. Its translation: CASSQEGLAGYEQYF. V is TRBV4-1 and J is TRBJ2-7; 9 bases fit TRBD2. Trimming removed 0 bases from V and 4 bases from J; junction bases left unmatched: 4. Germline values: CDR1 MGHRA, CDR2 YSYEKL. The CDR3 totals 15 residues.

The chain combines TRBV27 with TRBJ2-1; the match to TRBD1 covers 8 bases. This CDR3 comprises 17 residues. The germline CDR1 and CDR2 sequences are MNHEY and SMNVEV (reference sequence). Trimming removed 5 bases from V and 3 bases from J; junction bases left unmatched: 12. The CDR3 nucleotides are TGTGCCAGCAGTCACTTTGGACAGGGAAAAGGCTACAATGAGCAGTTCTTC. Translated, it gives CASSHFGQGKGYNEQFF.